Shown below are 15 T cell receptor beta chains from a single sample sequenced in a study of T cell responses to AZD1222 COVID-19 vaccine. Some clones are missing from TCRdb's copy, which holds only in-frame ones; the method was immunoSEQ multiplex PCR. The sample has fewer than 150,000 clones, 80% to 90% seen once. The specimen was peripheral blood, collected on day 0 of AZD1222 vaccination. The origin of the receptors is an adult in good health.

The chain combines TRBV12-3 or TRBV12-4 with TRBJ1-1; maybe TRBD1 (5 bases). The CDR3 spans 12 residues. V lost 6 bases and J 4 bases, leaving 9 bases between the germline ends. The CDR3 is CASSPDITEAFF. The CDR3 nucleotides read TGTGCCAGCAGCCCGGACATCACTGAAGCTTTCTTT.

The chain carries TRBV25-1 and TRBJ1-6, with unresolved D. The V end lost 6 bases, the J end lost 9 bases, and 12 bases lay between the germline ends. This CDR3 contains 13 residues. The V gene's germline CDR1 is MGHDK and CDR2 SYGVNS. This CDR3 reads CASRASRGSPLHF. The CDR3, as DNA: TGTGCCAGCAGGGCCAGTCGGGGTTCACCCCTCCACTTT.

The V gene is TRBV27, the J gene TRBJ2-1, with TRBD1 identical over 7 bases. Germline V lookup: CDR1 MNHEY, CDR2 SMNVEV (reference sequence). The CDR3 is 15 amino acids. Trimming removed 0 bases from V and 5 bases from J; junction bases left unmatched: 4. This chain's CDR3 is CASSLSDRPNNEQFF. As DNA, the CDR3 is TGTGCCAGCAGTTTATCGGACAGGCCAAACAATGAGCAGTTCTTC.

This chain links TRBV5-1 with TRBJ1-1; 10 bases map to TRBD1. Losses at the gene ends were 6 bases for V and 6 bases for J; bases not matched to a gene: 17. This CDR3 is built from 17 residues. Germline V gene data show CDR1 as SGHRS and CDR2 as YFSETQ. CDR3 nucleotide sequence: TGCGCCAGCAACAGGGACAGGGGTCGGCAAACTGGAGCTGAAGCTTTCTTT. Encoded protein: CASNRDRGRQTGAEAFF.

V usage is TRBV10-1 and J usage is TRBJ2-7; D remains unclear. Germline values: CDR1 WNHNN, CDR2 SYGVQD (reference sequence). V lost 4 bases and J 0 bases, leaving 7 bases between the germline ends. The CDR3 contains 13 residues. CDR3 protein: CASSGAPSYEQYF. CDR3 DNA sequence: TGCGCCAGCAGTGGGGCCCCCTCCTACGAGCAGTACTTC.

The chain recombines TRBV29-1 with TRBJ1-6; D call uncertain. Trimming took 3 bases from V and 0 from J, leaving 18 bases between them. The CDR3 consists of 18 residues. Germline V gene sequence: CDR1 SQVTM, CDR2 ANQGSEA. The CDR3 bases are TGCAGCGTTGATCGCATGGGCAGGTCCCTCTCCTATAATTCACCCCTCCACTTT. Its protein product is CSVDRMGRSLSYNSPLHF.

The chain combines TRBV30 with TRBJ1-3, with D maybe TRBD1 (5 bases). The CDR3 covers 14 residues. The V and J ends lost 6 bases and 0 bases respectively, with 12 bases between them. Germline V gene lookup returns CDR1 GTSNPN and CDR2 SVGIG (reference sequence). This CDR3 is CACPEQGSGNTIYF. CDR3 nucleotide sequence: TGTGCCTGTCCTGAGCAGGGCTCTGGAAACACCATATATTTT.

This sequence joins TRBV12-1 and TRBJ1-2; no check of the table's D call, TRBD1, against the DNA was made. TRBV12-1 is deemed a pseudogene. The CDR3 consists of 15 residues. The DNA for the CDR3 is TGTGCCAGCAGCTTTGCCCGGACAGGGGTCCCTAGCTACACCTTC. This codes for CASSFARTGVPSYTF.

This rearrangement joins TRBV12-3 or TRBV12-4 to TRBJ1-1; D gene unclear. The CDR3 runs 13 residues. The V end lost 5 bases, the J end lost 10 bases, and 17 bases lay between the germline ends. CDR3 DNA: TGTGCCAGCAGTCGACTTCTACCCGGCGGAGCTTTCTTT. Protein: CASSRLLPGGAFF.

The V call is TRBV6-6, the J call TRBJ2-1, with 10 bases lining up with TRBD2. The V gene end was trimmed by 5 bases and the J gene end by 2 bases; junction bases not matched to a gene: 12. This CDR3 spans 18 amino acids. Germline V gene lookup returns CDR1 MNHNY and CDR2 SVGAGI (reference sequence). The CDR3 DNA follows: TGTGCCAGCAGTCAAACATCGGGGCTAGCGGGGGCCTACAATGAGCAGTTCTTC. It translates to CASSQTSGLAGAYNEQFF.

J is TRBJ1-5 and V is TRBV6-5; D may be TRBD1 (5 bases). CDR3 length: 13 residues. Trimming shortened V by 10 bases and J by 4 bases, and 14 bases separated the two germline ends. The germline V gene has CDR1 MNHEY and CDR2 SVGAGI. In DNA, the CDR3 is TGTGCCACCTCGGGGGAGCGGAATCAGCCCCAGCATTTT. This translates into CATSGERNQPQHF.

This chain uses TRBV6-5 with TRBJ1-5; 10 bases are a match to TRBD1. Germline trimming cut 6 bases from V and 6 bases from J; bases unmatched to any gene: 8. The length of the CDR3 is 15 residues. Looked up from germline, CDR1 is MNHEY and CDR2 is SVGAGI. The chain's CDR3 is CASRAGQGESQPQHF. As DNA, the CDR3 is TGTGCCAGCAGAGCAGGACAGGGGGAGAGTCAGCCCCAGCATTTT.

This chain uses TRBV3-1 (or the pseudogene TRBV3-2) with TRBJ1-4; D is uncertain. Per germline, CDR1 LGHDT and CDR2 YNNKEL (reference sequence). Deletions cut 0 bases from V and 5 bases from J, with 13 bases between. There are 16 residues in the CDR3. DNA of the CDR3: TGTGCCAGCAGCCAAGATCAAGTAGGGCGGAATGAAAAACTGTTTTTT. Protein: CASSQDQVGRNEKLFF.

The genes are TRBV3-1 (or the pseudogene TRBV3-2) and TRBJ2-1, with TRBD2 matching 9 bases. Germline values: CDR1 LGHDT, CDR2 YNNKEL (reference sequence). The CDR3 runs 16 residues. Germline trimming cut 2 bases from V and 4 bases from J; bases unmatched to any gene: 6. Here the CDR3 DNA reads TGTGCCAGCAGCCAACCGACTAGCGGACGATACAATGAGCAGTTCTTC. Encoded protein: CASSQPTSGRYNEQFF.

The chain has TRBV5-1 and TRBJ1-4, with a possible D match to TRBD1 (6 bases). CDR3 length: 17 residues. V lost 4 bases and J lost 4, with 20 bases in between. In germline, CDR1 is SGHRS, CDR2 YFSETQ. CDR3 DNA: TGCGCCAGCAGCCCGGATTTACGGGGGGGGCTTAATGAAAAACTGTTTTTT. This encodes CASSPDLRGGLNEKLFF.